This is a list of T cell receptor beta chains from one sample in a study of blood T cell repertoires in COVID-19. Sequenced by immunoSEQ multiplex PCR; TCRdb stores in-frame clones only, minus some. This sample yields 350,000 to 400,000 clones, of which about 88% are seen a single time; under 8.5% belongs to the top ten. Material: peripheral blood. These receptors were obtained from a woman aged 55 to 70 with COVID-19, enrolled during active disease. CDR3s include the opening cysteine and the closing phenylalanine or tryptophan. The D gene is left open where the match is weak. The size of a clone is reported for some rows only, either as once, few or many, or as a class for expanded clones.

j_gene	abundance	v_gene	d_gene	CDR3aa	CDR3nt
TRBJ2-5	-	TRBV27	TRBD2	CASSFLAGGGQETQYF	TGTGCCAGCAGTTTCTTAGCGGGGGGGGGACAAGAGACCCAGTACTTC
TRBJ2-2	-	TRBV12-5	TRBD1	CASVFSTGTGLTGELFF	TGTGCTAGTGTTTTCTCCACCGGGACAGGGCTCACCGGGGAGCTGTTTTTT
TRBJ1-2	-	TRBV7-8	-	CASSRRDAGARGYTF	TGTGCCAGCAGCCGTCGGGACGCGGGGGCGCGCGGCTACACCTTC
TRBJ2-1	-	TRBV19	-	CASSTNGDEQFF	TGTGCCAGTAGTACCAACGGTGATGAGCAGTTCTTC
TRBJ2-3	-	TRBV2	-	CASSYQEVSTDTQYF	TGTGCCAGCAGTTACCAAGAGGTTAGCACAGATACGCAGTATTTT
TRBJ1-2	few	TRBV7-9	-	CASSLIRGQGYTF	TGTGCCAGCAGCTTAATTCGCGGGCAAGGCTACACCTTC
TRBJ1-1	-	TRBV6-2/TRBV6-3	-	CASSYPGSDTEAFF	TGTGCCAGCAGTTACCCTGGGAGTGACACTGAAGCTTTCTTT
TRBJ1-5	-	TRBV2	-	CASKLGLDSNQPQHF	TGTGCCAGCAAATTGGGACTAGATAGCAATCAGCCCCAGCATTTT
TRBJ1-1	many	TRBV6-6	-	CASDAGGMRAKTEAFF	TGTGCCAGCGATGCGGGGGGGATGAGGGCAAAGACTGAAGCTTTCTTT
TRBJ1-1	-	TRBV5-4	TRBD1	CASSSPGQLNTEAFF	TGTGCCAGCAGCTCCCCGGGACAGTTGAACACTGAAGCTTTCTTT
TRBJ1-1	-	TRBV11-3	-	CASSWTVNTEAFF	TGTGCCAGCAGCTGGACAGTGAACACTGAAGCTTTCTTT
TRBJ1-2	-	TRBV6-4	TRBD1	CASRRTGEGNYGYTF	TGTGCCAGCAGGCGGACAGGGGAGGGGAACTATGGCTACACCTTC
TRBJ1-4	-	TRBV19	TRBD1	CASSIFFHGTVATNEKLFF	TGTGCCAGTAGTATCTTCTTCCACGGGACAGTTGCAACTAATGAAAAACTGTTTTTT
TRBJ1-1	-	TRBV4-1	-	CASSQLNRETEAFF	TGCGCCAGCAGCCAATTAAACAGGGAGACTGAAGCTTTCTTT
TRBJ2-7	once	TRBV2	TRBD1	CASSERQGTYEQYF	TGTGCCAGCAGTGAGAGACAGGGAACCTACGAGCAGTACTTC
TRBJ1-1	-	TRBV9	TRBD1	CASSVVSGGPNTEAFF	TGTGCCAGCAGCGTAGTGTCAGGGGGGCCGAACACTGAAGCTTTCTTT
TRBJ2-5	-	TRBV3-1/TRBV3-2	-	CASSQGPPRYF	TGTGCCAGCAGCCAAGGTCCTCCGAGGTACTTC
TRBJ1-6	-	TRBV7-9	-	CASSLRGGDNSPLHF	TGTGCCAGCAGCTTACGGGGGGGTGATAATTCACCCCTCCACTTT
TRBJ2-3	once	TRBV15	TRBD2	CATSRGSGGASDTQYF	TGTGCCACCAGCAGAGGTAGCGGGGGGGCTTCTGATACGCAGTATTTT
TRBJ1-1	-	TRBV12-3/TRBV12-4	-	CASSRGRTEAFF	TGTGCCAGCAGCAGGGGAAGGACTGAAGCTTTCTTT
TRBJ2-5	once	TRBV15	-	CATSRLRTVQETQYF	TGTGCCACCAGCAGACTAAGGACAGTCCAAGAGACCCAGTACTTC
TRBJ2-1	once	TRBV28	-	CASSSYNEQFF	TGTGCCAGCAGTTCTTACAATGAGCAGTTCTTC
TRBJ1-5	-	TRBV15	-	CATSRDMGQGGQPQHF	TGTGCCACCAGCAGAGATATGGGCCAGGGTGGTCAGCCCCAGCATTTT
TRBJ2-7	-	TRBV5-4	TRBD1	CASSPRGTGTGEYEQYF	TGTGCCAGCAGCCCAAGAGGGACCGGGACAGGGGAGTACGAGCAGTACTTC
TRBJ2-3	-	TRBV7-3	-	CASSLGGTSTDTQYF	TGTGCCAGCAGCTTAGGCGGGACTAGCACAGATACGCAGTATTTT
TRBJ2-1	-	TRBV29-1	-	CSVGLSYNEQFF	TGCAGCGTTGGACTATCCTACAATGAGCAGTTCTTC
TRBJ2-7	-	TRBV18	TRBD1	CASSPQGTGGVYEQYF	TGTGCCAGCTCACCACAGGGGACAGGGGGCGTCTACGAGCAGTACTTC
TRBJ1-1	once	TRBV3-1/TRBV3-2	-	CASSQERAAPAEAFF	TGTGCCAGCAGCCAAGAGAGGGCAGCCCCCGCTGAAGCTTTCTTT
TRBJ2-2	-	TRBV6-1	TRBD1	CASSAAGTGLPGELFF	TGTGCCAGCAGTGCGGCCGGGACAGGGTTACCCGGGGAGCTGTTTTTT
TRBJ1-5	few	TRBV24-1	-	CATSGGPAQPQHF	TGTGCCACCAGTGGAGGGCCAGCTCAGCCCCAGCATTTT
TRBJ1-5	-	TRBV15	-	CATSRDKPLYRAEDQPQHF	TGTGCCACCAGCAGAGATAAGCCCCTGTACAGGGCCGAGGACCAGCCCCAGCATTTT
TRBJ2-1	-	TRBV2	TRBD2	CASKGTSGVDEQFF	TGTGCCAGCAAGGGAACTAGCGGGGTAGATGAGCAGTTCTTC
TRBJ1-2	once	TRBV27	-	CASSSSDSPYYNYGYTF	TGTGCCAGCAGTTCCTCGGACAGTCCATACTACAACTATGGCTACACCTTC
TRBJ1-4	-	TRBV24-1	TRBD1	CATSNLRQGAHEKLFF	TGTGCCACCAGCAACCTCCGACAGGGGGCCCATGAAAAACTGTTTTTT
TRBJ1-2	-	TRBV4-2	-	CASSQEGTPNYGYTF	TGTGCCAGCAGCCAAGAAGGGACACCTAACTATGGCTACACCTTC
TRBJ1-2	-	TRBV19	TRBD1	CASSISRGPYGYTF	TGTGCCAGTAGTATTTCCAGGGGGCCCTATGGCTACACCTTC
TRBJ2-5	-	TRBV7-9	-	CASSLFRGYPPQYQETQYF	TGTGCCAGCAGCTTATTCAGGGGATACCCCCCCCAATACCAAGAGACCCAGTACTTC
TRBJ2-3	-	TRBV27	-	CASHSGVTDTQYF	TGTGCCAGCCATTCAGGGGTTACAGATACGCAGTATTTT
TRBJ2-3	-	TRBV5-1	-	CASSHRFPTDTQYF	TGCGCCAGCAGCCACAGATTTCCCACAGATACGCAGTATTTT
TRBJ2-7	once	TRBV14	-	CASSHALSYEQYF	TGTGCCAGCAGCCATGCCCTGAGCTACGAGCAGTACTTC
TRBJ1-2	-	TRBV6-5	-	CASSYSRGDYGYTF	TGTGCCAGCAGTTACTCGAGAGGTGACTATGGCTACACCTTC
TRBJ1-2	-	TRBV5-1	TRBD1	CASSSTGGAANYGYTF	TGCGCCAGCAGCTCGACAGGGGGCGCAGCTAACTATGGCTACACCTTC
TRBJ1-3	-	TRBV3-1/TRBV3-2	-	CASSQWEGISGNTIYF	TGTGCCAGCAGCCAGTGGGAGGGGATCTCTGGAAACACCATATATTTT
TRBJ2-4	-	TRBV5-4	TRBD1	CASSPDRADIQYF	TGTGCCAGCAGCCCGGACAGGGCGGACATTCAGTACTTC
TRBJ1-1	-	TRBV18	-	CASSPGVGSNTEAFF	TGTGCCAGCTCACCTGGGGTCGGGAGTAACACTGAAGCTTTCTTT
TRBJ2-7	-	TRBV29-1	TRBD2	CSADLGGSYEQYF	TGCAGCGCTGACCTGGGGGGGTCCTACGAGCAGTACTTC
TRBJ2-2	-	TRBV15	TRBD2	CATSRAAGTRGGELFF	TGTGCCACCAGCAGAGCGGCCGGGACTAGAGGGGGGGAGCTGTTTTTT
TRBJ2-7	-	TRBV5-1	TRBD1	CASRPEPGQGYEQYF	TGCGCCAGCAGACCAGAACCGGGACAGGGCTACGAGCAGTACTTC
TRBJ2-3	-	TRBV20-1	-	CSVAPRVTQYF	TGCAGTGTGGCCCCCAGGGTTACGCAGTATTTT
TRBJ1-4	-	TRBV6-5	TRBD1	CASSWTGTGVEKLFF	TGTGCCAGCAGTTGGACCGGGACAGGGGTTGAAAAACTGTTTTTT
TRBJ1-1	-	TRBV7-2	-	CASSLVPGTEAFF	TGTGCCAGCAGCTTAGTTCCAGGCACTGAAGCTTTCTTT
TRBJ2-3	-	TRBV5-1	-	CATSRSGTDTQYF	TGCGCCACCTCTCGGTCGGGCACAGATACGCAGTATTTT
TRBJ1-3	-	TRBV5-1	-	CASSPTRLSGSGNTIYF	TGCGCCAGCAGCCCAACACGACTGTCGGGTTCTGGAAACACCATATATTTT
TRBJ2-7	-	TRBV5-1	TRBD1	CASSRLTGFADEQYF	TGCGCCAGCAGCCGATTGACAGGGTTCGCCGACGAGCAGTACTTC
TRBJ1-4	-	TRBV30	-	CAWSWGVYEKLFF	TGTGCCTGGAGTTGGGGGGTCTATGAAAAACTGTTTTTT